The 12 T cell receptor beta chains below were found in one sample sequenced in a study of graft-versus-host responses after intestinal transplantation. Antigens for these TCRs are unknown. TCRdb's table, derived via immunoSEQ multiplex PCR, lists solely in-frame clones and lacks some. The sample has about 86,000 clones; roughly 90% are singletons. The source material was unstimulated CD8+ T cells sorted from spleen or lymph node cells, sampled before intestinal transplant. All receptors derive from a human donor who received an intestinal transplant.

The chain carries TRBV7-9 and TRBJ2-2; unclear D gene. CDR3 length: 12 amino acids. Germline V gives CDR1 SEHNR, CDR2 FQNEAQ (reference sequence). With 11 bases removed from V and 2 bases from J, the gap between germline ends came to 9 bases. CDR3 sequence (DNA): TGTGCCCAGGCACCTAACACCGGGGAGCTGTTTTTT. Amino acid sequence: CAQAPNTGELFF.

The chain has TRBV5-1 and TRBJ2-1; D possibly corresponds to TRBD2 (6 bases). CDR1 is SGHRS and CDR2 is YFSETQ in the germline V gene. This CDR3 region has 14 residues. V lost 1 base to trimming and J lost 3 bases, with 8 bases between them. The CDR3 is CASSLSSVYNEQFF. CDR3 nucleotide sequence: TGCGCCAGCAGCTTGTCTAGCGTCTACAATGAGCAGTTCTTC.

This rearrangement joins TRBV5-4 to TRBJ2-7, with 10 positions matching TRBD2. From germline, CDR1 is SGHNT and CDR2 YYREEE (reference sequence). This CDR3 has 15 residues. With V trimmed by 1 base and J by 5 bases, 6 bases remained unmatched. The CDR3 here is CASSLLAGEEDEQYF. Written as DNA, the CDR3 is TGTGCCAGCAGCTTGCTAGCGGGAGAGGAAGACGAGCAGTACTTC. The full variable domain, completed using reference TRBV5-4 and TRBJ2-7, is ETGVTQSPTHLIKTRGQQVTLRCSSQSGHNTVSWYQQALGQGPQFIFQYYREEENGRGNFPPRFSGLQFPNYSSELNVNALELDDSALYLCASSLLAGEEDEQYFGPGTRLTVT.

CDR3 coding DNA: TGTGCCAGTAGTGCTACAGGGGGCGGCTACGAGCAGTACTTC. It is translated as CASSATGGGYEQYF. This chain links TRBV19 with TRBJ2-7, with 9 bases aligning to TRBD1. The CDR3 totals 14 residues. Losses at the gene ends were 5 bases for V and 3 bases for J; bases not matched to a gene: 5. In germline, CDR1 is LNHDA, CDR2 SQIVND (reference sequence).

As DNA, the CDR3 is TGCGCCAGCAGCTTACACGAGGGGGGGATGTACTACAATGAGCAGTTCTTC. It codes for CASSLHEGGMYYNEQFF. V and J are TRBV5-1 and TRBJ2-1; possibly TRBD2 for D (7 bases). The germline V gene encodes CDR1 SGHRS and CDR2 YFSETQ. V lost 2 bases and J lost 3, with 18 bases in between. This CDR3 contains 17 residues. The full variable domain, in which reference TRBV5-1 and TRBJ2-1 provide the parts outside the CDR3, is KAGVTQTPRYLIKTRGQQVTLSCSPISGHRSVSWYQQTPGQGLQFLFEYFSETQRNKGNFPGRFSGRQFSNSRSEMNVSTLELGDSALYLCASSLHEGGMYYNEQFFGPGTRLTVL.

The chain uses TRBV6-1 and TRBJ2-4; D may be TRBD1 (6 bases). The V end lost 6 bases, the J end lost 8 bases, and 20 bases lay between the germline ends. Germline loops: CDR1 MNHNS, CDR2 SASEGT. The CDR3 sequence is 15 residues long. CDR3 DNA sequence: TGTGCCAGCAGGACCGGACAGCTAAAGGAAGACATTCAGTACTTC. Residues: CASRTGQLKEDIQYF.

V and J are TRBV27 and TRBJ1-5; D gene uncertain. Trimming removed 4 bases at V and 2 bases at J, with 12 bases between. From germline, CDR1 is MNHEY and CDR2 SMNVEV (reference sequence). The CDR3 spans 15 residues. The DNA of the CDR3 is TGTGCCAGCAGTTACCGGGGATTTGGCAATCAGCCCCAGCATTTT. This sequence encodes CASSYRGFGNQPQHF.

The gene calls are TRBV28 and TRBJ2-7; TRBD1 aligns across 7 bases. With 7 bases clipped from V and 3 bases from J, the junction kept 6 bases outside the gene matches. Germline V CDR1 and CDR2: MDHEN, SYDVKM. The CDR3 sequence is 13 residues long. The CDR3 nucleotides are TGTGCCAGCACGACGACAGGGTTCTACGAGCAGTACTTC. Residues: CASTTTGFYEQYF.

This clone was recorded only once. The V gene is TRBV28, the J gene TRBJ2-7; D call uncertain. Trimming removed 5 bases at V and 2 bases at J, with 16 bases between. There are 15 residues in the CDR3. Germline CDR1 MDHEN, CDR2 SYDVKM. The CDR3 coding sequence is TGTGCCAGCAGTCTCCGAGGAGTCGGCGCCTACGAGCAGTACTTC. Its translation is CASSLRGVGAYEQYF.

This sequence joins TRBV7-9 and TRBJ2-3, with 8 bases identical to TRBD1. From germline, CDR1 is SEHNR and CDR2 FQNEAQ (reference sequence). The CDR3 loop spans 14 amino acids. With 5 bases clipped from V and 4 bases from J, the junction kept 5 bases outside the gene matches. CDR3 in amino acids: CASSHRQGPDTQYF. In nucleotides, the CDR3 is TGTGCCAGCAGCCACAGACAGGGGCCAGATACGCAGTATTTT.

This rearrangement joins TRBV11-3 to TRBJ2-1; 7 positions agree with TRBD2. The CDR3 sequence is 15 residues long. Germline trimming cut 3 bases from V and 3 bases from J; bases unmatched to any gene: 5. CDR1 SGHNT and CDR2 YENEEA come from the germline V gene. The DNA of the CDR3 is TGTGCCAGCAGCTTGCGCGGGGGACTCTACAATGAGCAGTTCTTC. Protein: CASSLRGGLYNEQFF.

This clone was counted once. The chain is built from TRBV4-1 and TRBJ2-7, with 9 bases aligning to TRBD2. The CDR3 covers 16 residues. V lost 1 base and J lost 4; bases outside the gene matches: 8. Germline-derived CDR1 and CDR2 are MGHRA and YSYEKL. For the CDR3, the DNA is TGCGCCAGCAGCCAAGTGGCGGGACTAGCATCTTACGAGCAGTACTTC. This sequence encodes CASSQVAGLASYEQYF.